The clone carrying this T cell receptor (beta chain) has only a few counts. Its antigen is unknown. Via MiXCR, TCRdb re-called the reads, giving one row per CDR3 protein. The sample lists about 71,000 distinct CDR3 sequences; 20% were seen once. This sample stems from a study of T cell repertoires in cytomegalovirus infection. The CDR3 is made up of 15 amino acids. CDR1 and CDR2 from the germline V gene are MNHNS and SASEGT. V was pared by 2 bases and J by 4 bases, with 12 bases between. Regarding the study as a whole: There were HLA-C-restricted CMV-specific TCR beta clonotypes dominating the ex vivo response.

V is TRBV6-1 and J is TRBJ2-1; D possibly corresponds to TRBD1 (6 bases). The starting material was CD8+ T cells from cultured PBMCs, obtained from culture after CMV antigen stimulation. This receptor was obtained from a human donor in good health (CMV status not recorded). Some clones in this sample may be carry-over from other donors' samples. CDR3 in amino acids: CASSERGWDYNEQFF. The CDR3 DNA is TGTGCCAGCAGTGAAAGGGGGTGGGATTACAATGAGCAGTTCTTC.